This T cell receptor beta chain was identified in a study of T cell responses to AZD1222 COVID-19 vaccine. Notes on the study in general: It should be noted that donors were predominantly white British and more often female, and clonal diversity was possibly underestimated. Following two doses of AZD1222, Spike-specific TCR breadth and depth rose. Only after the peak T cell response were repertoires sampled. Seropositive at baseline were only a handful of AZD1222 recipients.

Concerning this clone itself: Its matching antigen is unknown. Additional DNA sequences in this sample encode the identical CDR3.

The V and J ends lost 2 bases and 1 base respectively, with 5 bases between them. Germline-derived CDR1 and CDR2 are MNHEY and SMNVEV (reference sequence). The CDR3 is 13 amino acids. Data came from immunoSEQ multiplex PCR; TCRdb stores just in-frame clones and leaves some out. The table shows some 100,000 clones, with just under 90% occurring only once. This chain connects TRBV27 to TRBJ1-1; D is undetermined. The clonotype was recovered from an adult in good health. Sample: peripheral blood, taken on day 0 of AZD1222 vaccination. This chain's CDR3 is CASSLGGNTEAFF. The DNA of the CDR3 is TGTGCCAGCAGTTTAGGCGGGAACACTGAAGCTTTCTTT.